This TCR beta chain was documented in a study of cytomegalovirus exposure and HLA in healthy donors. On the study more broadly: Earlier work reported 117 million unique TCR beta sequences from 150 million to 200 million T cells. Inside one of the first data releases sat about 91 million unique TCRs taken from HLA-typed donors. Study-wide findings and caveats: Investigators reported 150 to 200 TCR beta chains as tied to cytomegalovirus.

PCR used 60 Vbeta primers and 13 Jbeta primers. Clones were read by immunoSEQ multiplex PCR, and TCRdb kept only the in-frame ones, dropping some. The sample has about 120,000 clones, over 60% seen once; the top ten hold over 0.9%. On this clone itself: Its target is not known.

Germline assignment: CDR1 MNHNY and CDR2 SVGAGI (reference sequence). The CDR3 has 16 amino acids. The chain has TRBV6-6 and TRBJ2-5, with 11 positions matching TRBD2. The J call may not be correct, given that the DNA end is closer to TRBJ2-7. The receptor's source is a human donor in good health. Specimen: PBMCs. The CDR3 region is CASTPLYGTSGYEQYF. The DNA for the CDR3 is TGTGCCAGCACTCCATTATATGGGACTAGCGGCTACGAGCAGTACTTC.